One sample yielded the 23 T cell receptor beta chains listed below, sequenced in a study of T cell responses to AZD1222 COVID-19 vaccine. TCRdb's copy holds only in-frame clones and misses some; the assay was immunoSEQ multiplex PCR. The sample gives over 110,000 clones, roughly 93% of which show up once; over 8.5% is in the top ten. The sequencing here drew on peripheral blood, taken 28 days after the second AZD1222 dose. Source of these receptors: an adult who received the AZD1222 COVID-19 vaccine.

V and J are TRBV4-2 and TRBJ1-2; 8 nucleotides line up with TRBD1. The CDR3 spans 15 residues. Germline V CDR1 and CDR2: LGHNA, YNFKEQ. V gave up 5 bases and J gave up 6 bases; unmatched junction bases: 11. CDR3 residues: CASSLGQGPQDGYTF. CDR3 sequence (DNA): TGTGCCAGCAGCTTAGGACAGGGCCCTCAAGATGGCTACACCTTC.

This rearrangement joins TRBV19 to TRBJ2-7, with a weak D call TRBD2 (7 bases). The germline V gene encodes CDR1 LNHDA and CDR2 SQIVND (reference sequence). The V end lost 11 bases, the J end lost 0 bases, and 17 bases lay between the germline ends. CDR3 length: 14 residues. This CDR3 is CASAPGGPSYEQYV. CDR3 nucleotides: TGTGCCTCAGCCCCGGGGGGCCCCTCCTACGAGCAGTACGTC.

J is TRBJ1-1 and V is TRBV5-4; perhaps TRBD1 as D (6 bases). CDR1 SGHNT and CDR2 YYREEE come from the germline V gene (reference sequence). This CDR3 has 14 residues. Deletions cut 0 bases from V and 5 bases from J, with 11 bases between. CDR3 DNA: TGTGCCAGCAGCTTGGGGGGGGGCCGGACTGAAGCTTTCTTT. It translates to CASSLGGGRTEAFF.

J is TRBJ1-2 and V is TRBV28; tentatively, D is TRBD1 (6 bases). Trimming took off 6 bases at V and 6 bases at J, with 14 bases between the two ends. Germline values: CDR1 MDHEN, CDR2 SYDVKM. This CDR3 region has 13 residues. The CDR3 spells CASRSGAGDGYTF. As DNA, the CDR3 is TGTGCCAGCAGGTCGGGGGCGGGAGATGGCTACACCTTC.

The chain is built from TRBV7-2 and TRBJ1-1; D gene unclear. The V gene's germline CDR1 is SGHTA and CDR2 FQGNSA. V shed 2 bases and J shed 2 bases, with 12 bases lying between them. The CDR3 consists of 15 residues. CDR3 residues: CASSLLAQLNTEAFF. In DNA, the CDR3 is TGTGCCAGCAGCTTATTGGCACAGCTTAACACTGAAGCTTTCTTT.

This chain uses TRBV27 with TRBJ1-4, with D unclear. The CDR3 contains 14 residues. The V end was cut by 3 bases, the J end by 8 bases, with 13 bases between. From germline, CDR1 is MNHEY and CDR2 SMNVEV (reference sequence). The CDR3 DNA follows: TGTGCCAGCAGTTTTGTCCCTGTGAGAGAAAAACTGTTTTTT. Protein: CASSFVPVREKLFF. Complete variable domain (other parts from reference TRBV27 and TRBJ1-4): EAQVTQNPRYLITVTGKKLTVTCSQNMNHEYMSWYRQDPGLGLRQIYYSMNVEVTDKGDVPEGYKVSRKEKRNFPLILESPSPNQTSLYFCASSFVPVREKLFFGSGTQLSVL.

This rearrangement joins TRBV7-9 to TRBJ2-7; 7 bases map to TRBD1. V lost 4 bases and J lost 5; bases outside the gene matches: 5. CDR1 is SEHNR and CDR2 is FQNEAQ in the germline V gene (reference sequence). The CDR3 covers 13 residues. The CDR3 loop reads CASSWQGVNEQYV. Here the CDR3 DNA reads TGTGCCAGCAGCTGGCAGGGGGTAAACGAGCAGTACGTC.

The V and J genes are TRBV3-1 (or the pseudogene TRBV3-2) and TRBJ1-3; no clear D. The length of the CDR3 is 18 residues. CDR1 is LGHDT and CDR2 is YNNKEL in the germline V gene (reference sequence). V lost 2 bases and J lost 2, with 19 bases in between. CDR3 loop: CASSQRRHPSRTGNTIYF. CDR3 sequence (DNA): TGTGCCAGCAGCCAACGCAGACACCCCTCTCGCACTGGAAACACCATATATTTT.

The DNA for the CDR3 is TGCAGTGCTAGTCCCGCTAGCAGAAGCTCCTACGAGCAGTACTTC. Translation: CSASPASRSSYEQYF. The rearrangement joins TRBV20-1 to TRBJ2-7, with D perhaps matching TRBD2 (5 bases). Trimming pared 3 bases from V and 0 bases from J, leaving 15 bases between. CDR1 and CDR2 from the germline V gene are DFQATT and SNEGSKA (reference sequence). The CDR3 is made up of 15 amino acids.

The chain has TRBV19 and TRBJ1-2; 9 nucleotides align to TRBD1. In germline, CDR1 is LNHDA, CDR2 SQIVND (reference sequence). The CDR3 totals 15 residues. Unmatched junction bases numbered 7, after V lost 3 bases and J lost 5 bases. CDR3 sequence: CASSIVSGTGYGYTF. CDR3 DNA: TGTGCCAGTAGTATTGTATCCGGGACAGGGTATGGCTACACCTTC.

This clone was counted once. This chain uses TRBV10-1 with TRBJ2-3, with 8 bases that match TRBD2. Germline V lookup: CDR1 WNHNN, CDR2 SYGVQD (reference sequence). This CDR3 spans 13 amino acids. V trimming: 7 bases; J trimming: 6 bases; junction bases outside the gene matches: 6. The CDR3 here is CASNQRETDTQYF. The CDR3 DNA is TGCGCCAGCAACCAGCGGGAGACCGATACGCAGTATTTT.

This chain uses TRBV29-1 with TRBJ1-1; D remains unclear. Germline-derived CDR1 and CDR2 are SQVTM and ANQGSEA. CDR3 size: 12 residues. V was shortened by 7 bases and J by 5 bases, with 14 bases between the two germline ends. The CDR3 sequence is CSAGEDWTEAFF. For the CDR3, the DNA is TGCAGCGCTGGAGAGGATTGGACTGAAGCTTTCTTT.

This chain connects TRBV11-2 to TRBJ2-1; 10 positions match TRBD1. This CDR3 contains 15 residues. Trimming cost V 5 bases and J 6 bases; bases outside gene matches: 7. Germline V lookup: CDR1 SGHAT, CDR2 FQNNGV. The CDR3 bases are TGTGCCAGCAGCCCTGGACAGGGGGAATTCAATGAGCAGTTCTTC. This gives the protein CASSPGQGEFNEQFF.

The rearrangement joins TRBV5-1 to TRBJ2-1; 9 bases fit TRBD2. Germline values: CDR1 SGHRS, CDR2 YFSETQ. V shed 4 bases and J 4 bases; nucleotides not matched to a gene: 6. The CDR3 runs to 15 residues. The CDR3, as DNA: TGCGCCAGCAGCACCGGGACTAGCAGTTACAATGAGCAGTTCTTC. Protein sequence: CASSTGTSSYNEQFF.

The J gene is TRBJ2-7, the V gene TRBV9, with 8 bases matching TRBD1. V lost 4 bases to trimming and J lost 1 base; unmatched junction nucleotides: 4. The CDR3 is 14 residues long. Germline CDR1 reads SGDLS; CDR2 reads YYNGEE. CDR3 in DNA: TGTGCCAGCAGCCTACAGGGGGAGTCCTACGAGCAGTACTTC. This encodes CASSLQGESYEQYF.

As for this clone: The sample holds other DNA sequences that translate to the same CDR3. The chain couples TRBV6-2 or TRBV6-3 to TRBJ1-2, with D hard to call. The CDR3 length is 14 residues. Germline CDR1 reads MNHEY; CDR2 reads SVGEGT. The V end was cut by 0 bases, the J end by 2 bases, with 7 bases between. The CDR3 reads CASSYSGSNYGYTF. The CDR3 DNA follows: TGTGCCAGCAGTTACTCGGGTTCCAACTATGGCTACACCTTC.

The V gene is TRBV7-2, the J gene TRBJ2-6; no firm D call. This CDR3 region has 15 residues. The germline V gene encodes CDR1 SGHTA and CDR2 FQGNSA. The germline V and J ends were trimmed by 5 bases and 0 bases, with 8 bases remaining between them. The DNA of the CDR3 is TGTGCCAGCAGCCCCCGAAACTCTGGGGCCAACGTCCTGACTTTC. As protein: CASSPRNSGANVLTF.

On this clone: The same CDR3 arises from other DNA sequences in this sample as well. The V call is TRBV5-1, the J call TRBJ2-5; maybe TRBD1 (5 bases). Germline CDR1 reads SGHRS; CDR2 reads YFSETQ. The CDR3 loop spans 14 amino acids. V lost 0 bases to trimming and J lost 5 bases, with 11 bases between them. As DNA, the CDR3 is TGCGCCAGCAGCTTGGGTCAGGGTCGGGAGACCCAGTACTTC. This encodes CASSLGQGRETQYF. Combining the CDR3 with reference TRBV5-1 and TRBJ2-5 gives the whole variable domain KAGVTQTPRYLIKTRGQQVTLSCSPISGHRSVSWYQQTPGQGLQFLFEYFSETQRNKGNFPGRFSGRQFSNSRSEMNVSTLELGDSALYLCASSLGQGRETQYFGPGTRLLVL.

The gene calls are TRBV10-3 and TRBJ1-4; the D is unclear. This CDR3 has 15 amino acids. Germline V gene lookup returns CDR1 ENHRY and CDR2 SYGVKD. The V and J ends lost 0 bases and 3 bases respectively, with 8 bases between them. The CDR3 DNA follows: TGTGCCATCAGTGAGTCGACCGGGGCTAATGAAAAACTGTTTTTT. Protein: CAISESTGANEKLFF.

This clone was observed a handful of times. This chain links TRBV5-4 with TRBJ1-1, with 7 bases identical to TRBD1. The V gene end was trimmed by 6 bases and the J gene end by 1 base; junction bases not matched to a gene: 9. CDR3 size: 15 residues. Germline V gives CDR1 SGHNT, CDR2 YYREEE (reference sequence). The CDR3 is CASNRGQPGNTEAFF. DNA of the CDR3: TGTGCCAGCAACCGGGGACAGCCGGGGAACACTGAAGCTTTCTTT.

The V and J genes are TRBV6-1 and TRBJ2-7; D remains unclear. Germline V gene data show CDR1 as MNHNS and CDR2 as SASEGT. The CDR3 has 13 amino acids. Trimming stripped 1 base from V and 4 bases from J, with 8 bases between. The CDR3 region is CASSEVPLYEQYV. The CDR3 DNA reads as TGTGCCAGCAGTGAAGTGCCCCTATACGAGCAGTACGTC.

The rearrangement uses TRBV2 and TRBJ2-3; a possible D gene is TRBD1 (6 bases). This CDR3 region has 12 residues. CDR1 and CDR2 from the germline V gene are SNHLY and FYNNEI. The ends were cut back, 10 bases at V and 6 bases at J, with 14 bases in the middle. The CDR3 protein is CAIQGPLDTQYF. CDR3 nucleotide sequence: TGTGCCATCCAGGGGCCGTTGGATACGCAGTATTTT.

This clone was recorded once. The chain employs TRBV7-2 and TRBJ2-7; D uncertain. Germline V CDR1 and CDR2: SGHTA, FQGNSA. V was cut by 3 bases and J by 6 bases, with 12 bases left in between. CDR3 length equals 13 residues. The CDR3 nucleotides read TGTGCCAGCAGCTTTAACAGAGCGACCGAGCAGTACGTC. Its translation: CASSFNRATEQYV.